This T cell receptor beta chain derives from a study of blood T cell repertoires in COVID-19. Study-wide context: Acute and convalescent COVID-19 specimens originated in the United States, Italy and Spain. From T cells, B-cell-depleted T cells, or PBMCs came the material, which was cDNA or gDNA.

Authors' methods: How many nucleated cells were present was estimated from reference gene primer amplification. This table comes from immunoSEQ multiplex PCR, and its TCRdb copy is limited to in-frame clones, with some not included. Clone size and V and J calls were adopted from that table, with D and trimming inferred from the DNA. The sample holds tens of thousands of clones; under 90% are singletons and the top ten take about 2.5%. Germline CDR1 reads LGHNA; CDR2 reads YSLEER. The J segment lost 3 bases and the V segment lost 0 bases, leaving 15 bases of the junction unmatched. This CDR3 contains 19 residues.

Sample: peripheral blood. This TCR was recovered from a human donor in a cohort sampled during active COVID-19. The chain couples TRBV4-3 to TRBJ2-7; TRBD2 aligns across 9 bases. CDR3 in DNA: TGCGCCAGCAGCCAAGAATCCCTTTCCCTAGCGGGGACCTTCTACGAGCAGTACTTC. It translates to CASSQESLSLAGTFYEQYF.